This record looks at one TCR beta chain sequence and its context. Its recognized antigen is unknown. At one end the junction does not follow the germline gene, possibly because of a read error. Within the sample, other DNA sequences also encode this same CDR3. This sample was taken from a study of cytomegalovirus exposure and HLA in healthy donors (dated by TCRdb to about 2017). As for the study more broadly: In an earlier analysis of around 540 of the donors, around 290 Gb of sequence data and 117 million unique TCR beta sequences from about 190 million T cells were reported. Roughly 290 gigabases of sequencing data and 70 million to 100 million unique TCR sequences made up an early release that covered about 640 HLA-typed donors. Among the approximately 400 genotyped donors, roughly 80% belonged to the genetic ancestry cluster associated with self-reported Caucasian donors. The aim of the study was to test whether cataloging public T cell receptors could identify signatures of past pathogen exposure. The study used immunosequencing to profile the T cell repertoires of approximately 650 subjects and linked those repertoires to cytomegalovirus serostatus. A separate validation cohort of roughly 110 different subjects was used in addition to the approximately 700-subject first cohort. To predict cytomegalovirus infection status, the study combined high-throughput TCR immunosequencing, statistical association of individual TCRs with disease status, and machine learning. To study patterns of TCR occurrence, a later analysis re-analyzed previously published TCR beta repertoires from 500 to 850 donors and added high-resolution HLA genotyping. The later analysis used no new phenotypic data to find candidate immune exposures, relying instead on TCR beta sequences and their occurrence across donors. In an earlier analysis of 500 to 650 of the donors, high-throughput TCR beta sequencing was used to judge whether each TCR beta V gene segment behaved as functional or pseudogenic. Donor age, sex, ethnicity and CMV serostatus were collected together with the repertoire data. A later genetic analysis used genome-wide SNP genotypes for about three fifths of the 666 donors, treating that subset as a discovery cohort. Every discovery cohort repertoire had been produced on one sequencing platform. Class I and class II HLA loci were covered by the typing at four-digit resolution. Typing coverage differed by locus: A, B, C, DRB1 and DQB1 were typed in roughly 620-640 donors, DQA1 in 500 to 550, DPA1 in over 600, and DPB1 in 450 to 480. Roughly 5 DR-DQ haplotypes were handled as single units for association and clustering because linkage in the cohort was strong. Across 300 to 400 genotyped donors of the cohort, an average of about 240,000 unique TCR beta nucleotide sequences per donor were sequenced, and approximately 17% of those sequences were non-productive. Overall study results and their limits: Sequencing depth was assumed to be roughly uniform across donors in the presence/absence analyses, though that assumption may not hold. Specific HLA alleles were associated with more than 15,000 TCR beta sequences at a false discovery rate of 0.05 in a later analysis. Strong co-occurrence of HLA alleles, especially DR and DQ, made assigning TCR associations to individual alleles difficult. In a later analysis, HLA-associated TCR beta chains were found to be more clonally expanded and to have lower generation probabilities than equally common non-associated chains. According to the authors, the approach could potentially be generalized to other disease states and immunological phenotypes. Three of the identified cytomegalovirus-associated TCR beta chains were confirmed in vitro to be specific for cytomegalovirus antigens. The study gave a list of about 170 TCR beta chains associated with cytomegalovirus. This cohort had only TCR beta chains sequenced, and the lack of alpha or paired-chain data limited which features could be detected. Linkage disequilibrium might explain the correlated functional status among segregating V segments, but an unknown experimental factor could not be ruled out. Compared with the approximately 720-donor mean, donors in an Asian-associated ancestry cluster had fewer N-insertions in productive TCRs, according to a later genetic analysis. A further reported finding was that TCR beta sequences accurately predicted the HLA-A and HLA-B alleles for most subjects in the first cohort. In a later analysis, several top co-occurrence clusters were reported to appear linked to parvovirus B19, influenza, CMV and Epstein-Barr virus. Most TCR sequences were observed very rarely across donors, whereas some public TCRs were present in many individuals. According to a later analysis, most CMV-associated TCR beta chains appeared to be HLA-restricted, and the HLA associations seemed to be driven largely by CMV exposure. Because HLA typing was unavailable for some donors at each locus, only the typed subset was used in association tests. Because counts were too low, about 17 rarely observed V segments, including chromosome 9 orphons, were excluded from the earlier analysis of fewer than 650 of the donors. According to a later analysis, TCR association rates differed among HLA loci, with DRB1 alleles showing the most associated TCRs and HLA-C alleles showing the fewest. For the cohort, immune exposure information was limited to CMV serostatus. The sequencing pipeline was judged likely to have produced a cluster of highly shared sequence variants as a technical artifact. In an earlier analysis of around 600 of the donors, most TCR beta V segments appeared in productive rearrangements about 90% or about 30% of the time, broadly matching IMGT annotations. Because the 87-base-pair reads could not distinguish some IMGT-functional V segments, including TRBV6-2 and TRBV6-3, those segments were excluded. In both the original and validation cohorts, the classifier was reported to diagnose cytomegalovirus status with high specificity and sensitivity. V-gene and J-gene trimming of TCR beta chains was associated with a missense DCLRE1C variant in a later genetic analysis, and the association was replicated in an independent cohort.

The cohort consisted of some 730 healthy bone marrow donors. At the time of sampling, every cohort member was nominally healthy, though immune exposures that went unrecorded were likely present. The donor tested CMV seropositive and was one of the 289 seropositive cohort members. Each donor provided a peripheral blood sample, and peripheral blood mononuclear cells were used for TCR beta sequencing. The Qiagen DNeasy Blood Extraction Kit was used to extract genomic DNA from the blood cell samples. Libraries were constructed by the immunoSEQ multiplex PCR assay. The multiplex PCR relied on a mix of 60 forward primers for TCR Vbeta segments and 13 reverse primers for TCR Jbeta segments. The CDR3 region of rearranged TCR beta genes was amplified from genomic DNA by a multiplex PCR assay. On the Illumina HiSeq System, the amplified TCR beta libraries were sequenced as 87-base-pair reads. The study's processing was this. A later analysis tallied 80 million to 95 million unique TCR beta chains across the 666 repertoires, and around 12 million of those chains were shared by two or more donors. A nearest-neighbor algorithm error-corrected the raw reads and collapsed the reads into unique sequences, merging closely related sequences to remove PCR and sequencing errors. V, D and J gene segments were assigned by aligning CDR3 sequences to IMGT reference sequences. For a sequence to be retained, a match of at least six nucleotides was required to both a V gene segment and a J gene segment. A rearrangement was called productive if the CDR3 had no stop codons and remained in frame with V and J, and every other rearrangement was called non-productive. Following IMGT convention, CDR3 was defined as the stretch from the second conserved V-encoded cysteine up to the conserved J-encoded phenylalanine. Sequences without an unambiguous match to a single V gene segment were excluded from the earlier analysis of about 600 of the donors. In an earlier analysis of about 590 of the donors, a V segment was called functional when productive rearrangements were above 56.7%, and segregating when the standard deviation between donors exceeded 5%. A statistical classification framework was built for diagnosing cytomegalovirus status from the catalog of TCR beta chain sequences. V and J gene assignment, in a later analysis, came from comparing TCR nucleotide sequences with IMGT/GENE-DB human TR gene sequences. The TCRdist pipeline was used in a later analysis to assign CDR3 sequences and most-parsimonious VDJ recombination scenarios. In a later analysis, every TCR beta chain was defined by the combination of its CDR3 amino acid sequence and its V-gene family, and reads without a unique V-gene family were dropped. In a later analysis, nearly 600 highly shared, low-generation-probability nucleotide sequences were removed to address suspected cross-contamination and a sequencing artifact. A later analysis calculated a clonal expansion index for each public chain from normalized within-repertoire ranks of inferred template counts. In a later analysis, generation probabilities were computed using a VDJ recombination model fitted to out-of-frame rearrangements, and the results were checked against IGoR. In a later analysis, hypergeometric tests were used to score TCR-TCR, TCR-HLA and TCR-CMV co-occurrence, with a repertoire-size bias correction applied to TCR pairs. In a later analysis, false discovery rates were estimated by permuting HLA or CMV assignments 20 times. A later analysis grouped co-occurring TCRs with DBSCAN, adding TCRdist sequence similarity when clustering within HLA-allele-positive subsets. For co-occurrence clustering, repertoires with fewer than 30,000 or more than 120,000 public chains were excluded, along with five or six repertoires with anomalous nucleotide sharing. The table comes from immuneACCESS by way of TCRdb, which keeps in-frame sequences with V and J called. Part of the clones is missing from these tables; in studies checked, under half for an unresolved V gene and the rest for unknown reasons. Clone size and V and J calls were adopted from that table, with D and trimming inferred from the DNA. Here the sample has over 150,000 clones; around 72% occur a single time. In total, the top ten clones hold around 3.2% of the sample.

Taken from cysteine to phenylalanine, the CDR3 has 15 residues. Just CDR3 DNA is preserved here, 45 bases in frame from base 1. CDR1 and CDR2 were assigned from the germline V gene as SQVTM and ANQGSEA. The clonotype comes from a woman aged 45-59 years in good health and CMV-seropositive. The sequence links TRBV29-1 to TRBJ2-1; TRBD2 aligns with 10 central bases. The sequenced sample was PBMCs. The DNA is as follows: TGTAGCGGGAGCGGGGGGGCCGTCTCCTACAATGAGCAGTTCTTC. Its amino acids are CSGSGGAVSYNEQFF.